This TCR beta chain was captured in a study of human CD8 memory T cell subsets. Researchers made TCR beta libraries via UMI-labeled 5' RACE. Following a re-call of the 5' RACE reads, TCRdb has one entry per CDR3 protein and lacks DNA. Here the sample table reports thousands of distinct CDR3 sequences. Classification as TPEX applied to CCR7+ PD-1+ TIGIT+ early memory CD8+ T cells bearing exhausted-like traits. The receptor was derived from a human donor in good health. Material: CD8+ T cells from PBMCs.

CDR3 amino acids: CARTGDGEETQYF. The V gene is TRBV27, the J gene TRBJ2-5; TCRdb's D call of TRBD1 is untestable without DNA. Germline V gene data show CDR1 as MNHEY and CDR2 as SMNVEV (reference sequence). This CDR3 is 13 amino acids long.